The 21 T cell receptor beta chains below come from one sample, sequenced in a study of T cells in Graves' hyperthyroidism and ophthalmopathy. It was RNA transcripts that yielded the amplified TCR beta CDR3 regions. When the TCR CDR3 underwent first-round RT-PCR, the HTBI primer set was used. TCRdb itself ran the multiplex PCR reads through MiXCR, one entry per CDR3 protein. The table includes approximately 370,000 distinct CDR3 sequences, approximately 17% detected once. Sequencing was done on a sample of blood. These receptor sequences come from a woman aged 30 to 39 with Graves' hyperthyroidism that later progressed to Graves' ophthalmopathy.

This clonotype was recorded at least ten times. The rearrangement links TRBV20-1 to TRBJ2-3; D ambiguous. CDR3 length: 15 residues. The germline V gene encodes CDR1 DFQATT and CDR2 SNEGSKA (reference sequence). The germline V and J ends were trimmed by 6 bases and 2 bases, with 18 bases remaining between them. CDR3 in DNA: TGCAGTGCAGCCGGCCACAAGACATACACAGATACGCAGTATTTT. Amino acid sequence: CSAAGHKTYTDTQYF.

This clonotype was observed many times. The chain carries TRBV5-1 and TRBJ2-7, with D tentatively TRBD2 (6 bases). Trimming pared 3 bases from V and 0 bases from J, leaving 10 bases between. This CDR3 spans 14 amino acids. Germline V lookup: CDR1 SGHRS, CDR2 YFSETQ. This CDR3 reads CASSWGDASYEQYF. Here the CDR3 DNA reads TGCGCCAGCAGCTGGGGGGACGCCTCCTACGAGCAGTACTTC.

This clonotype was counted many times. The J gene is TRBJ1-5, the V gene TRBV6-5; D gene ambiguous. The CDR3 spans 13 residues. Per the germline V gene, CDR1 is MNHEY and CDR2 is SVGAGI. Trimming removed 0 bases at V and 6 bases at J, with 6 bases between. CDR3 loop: CASSYSSGQPQHF. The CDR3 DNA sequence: TGTGCCAGCAGTTACTCGAGTGGTCAGCCCCAGCATTTT.

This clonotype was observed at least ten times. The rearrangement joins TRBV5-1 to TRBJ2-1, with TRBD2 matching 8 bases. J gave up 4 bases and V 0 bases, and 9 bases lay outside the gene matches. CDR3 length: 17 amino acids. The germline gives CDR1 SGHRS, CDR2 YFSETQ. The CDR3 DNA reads TGCGCCAGCAGCTTGGGGGCCCGGACTAGCCGGTACAATGAGCAGTTCTTC. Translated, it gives CASSLGARTSRYNEQFF.

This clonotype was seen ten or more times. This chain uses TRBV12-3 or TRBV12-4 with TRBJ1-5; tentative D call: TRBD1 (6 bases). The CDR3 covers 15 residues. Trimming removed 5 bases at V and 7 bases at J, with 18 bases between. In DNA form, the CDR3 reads TGTGCCAGCAGTCCGAAGACAGGCCGGCGACAGCCCCAGCATTTT. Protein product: CASSPKTGRRQPQHF.

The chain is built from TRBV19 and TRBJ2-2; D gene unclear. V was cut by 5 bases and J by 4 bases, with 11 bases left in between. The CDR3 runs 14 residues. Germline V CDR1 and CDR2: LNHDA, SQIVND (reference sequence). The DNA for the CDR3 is TGTGCCAGTAGTCTGAGCGAACTCACCGGGGAGCTGTTTTTT. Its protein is CASSLSELTGELFF.

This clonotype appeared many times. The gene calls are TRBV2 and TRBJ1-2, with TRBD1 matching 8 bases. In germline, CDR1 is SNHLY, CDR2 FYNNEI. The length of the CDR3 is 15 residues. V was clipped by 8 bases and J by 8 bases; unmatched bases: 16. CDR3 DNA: TGTGCCAGCTGGTCGCCGAGGTCAGGGGGCGGAGGCTACACCTTC. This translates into CASWSPRSGGGGYTF.

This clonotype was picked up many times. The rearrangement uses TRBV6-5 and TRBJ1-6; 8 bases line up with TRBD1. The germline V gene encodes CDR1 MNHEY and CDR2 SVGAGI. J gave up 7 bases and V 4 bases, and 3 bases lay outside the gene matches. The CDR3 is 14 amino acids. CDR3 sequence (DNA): TGTGCCAGCAGTTTATGGACAGGGAATTCACCCCTCCACTTT. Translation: CASSLWTGNSPLHF.

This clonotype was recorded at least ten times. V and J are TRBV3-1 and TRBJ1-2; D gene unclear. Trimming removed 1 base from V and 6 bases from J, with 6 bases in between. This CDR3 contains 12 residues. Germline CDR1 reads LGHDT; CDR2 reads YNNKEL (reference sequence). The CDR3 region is CASSQGMNGYTF. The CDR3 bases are TGTGCCAGCAGCCAAGGCATGAATGGCTACACCTTC.

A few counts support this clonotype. The CDR3 coding sequence is TGCAGTGCTAGCCAAGCGGGAGGATTGGTCCCCTACAATGAGCAGTTCTTC. Translation gives CSASQAGGLVPYNEQFF. The chain combines TRBV20-1 with TRBJ2-1; 9 bases agree with TRBD2. CDR1 is DFQATT and CDR2 is SNEGSKA in the germline V gene (reference sequence). V was clipped by 3 bases and J by 2 bases; unmatched bases: 11. This CDR3 spans 17 amino acids.

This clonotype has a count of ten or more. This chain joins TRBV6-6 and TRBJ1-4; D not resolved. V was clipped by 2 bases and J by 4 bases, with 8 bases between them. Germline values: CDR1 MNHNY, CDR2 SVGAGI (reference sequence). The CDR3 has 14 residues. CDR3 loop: CASSYGQYNEKLFF. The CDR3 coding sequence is TGTGCCAGCAGTTACGGGCAGTATAATGAAAAACTGTTTTTT.

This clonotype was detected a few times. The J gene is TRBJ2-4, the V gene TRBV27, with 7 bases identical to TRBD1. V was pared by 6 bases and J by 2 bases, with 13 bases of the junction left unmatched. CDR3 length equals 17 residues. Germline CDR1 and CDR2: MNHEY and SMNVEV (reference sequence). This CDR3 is CASRGFNRGLTKNIQYF. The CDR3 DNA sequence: TGTGCCAGCAGGGGATTTAACAGGGGCCTAACCAAAAACATTCAGTACTTC.

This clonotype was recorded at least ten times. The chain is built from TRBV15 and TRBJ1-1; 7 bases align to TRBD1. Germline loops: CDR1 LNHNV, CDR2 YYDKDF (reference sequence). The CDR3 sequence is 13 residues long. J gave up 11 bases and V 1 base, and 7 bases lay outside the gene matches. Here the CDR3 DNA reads TGTGCCACCAGCAGAGTACAGGGGCTTGACGCTTTCTTT. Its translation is CATSRVQGLDAFF.

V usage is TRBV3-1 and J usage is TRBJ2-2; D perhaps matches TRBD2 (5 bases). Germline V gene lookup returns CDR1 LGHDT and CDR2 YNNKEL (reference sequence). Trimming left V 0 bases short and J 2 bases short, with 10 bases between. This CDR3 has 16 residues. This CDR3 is CASSQEGRENTGELFF. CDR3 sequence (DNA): TGTGCCAGCAGCCAAGAAGGCCGGGAAAACACCGGGGAGCTGTTTTTT.

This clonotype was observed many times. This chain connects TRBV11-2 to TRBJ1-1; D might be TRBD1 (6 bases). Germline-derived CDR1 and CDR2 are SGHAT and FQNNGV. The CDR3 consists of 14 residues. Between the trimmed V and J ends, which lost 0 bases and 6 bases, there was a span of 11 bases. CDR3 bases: TGTGCCAGCAGCTTAGATGGCAGGGGTGCTGAAGCTTTCTTT. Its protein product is CASSLDGRGAEAFF. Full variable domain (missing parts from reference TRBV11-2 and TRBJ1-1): EAGVAQSPRYKIIEKRQSVAFWCNPISGHATLYWYQQILGQGPKLLIQFQNNGVVDDSQLPKDRFSAERLKGVDSTLKIQPAKLEDSAVYLCASSLDGRGAEAFFGQGTRLTVV.

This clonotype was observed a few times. In DNA, the CDR3 is TGTGCCAGCAGTTTAGCGACAGGCTTGAATGAAAAACTGTTTTTT. It translates to CASSLATGLNEKLFF. The chain carries TRBV12-3 or TRBV12-4 and TRBJ1-4, with a tentative D call TRBD1 (6 bases). V was cut by 0 bases and J by 5 bases, with 10 bases left in between. The CDR3 runs 15 residues.

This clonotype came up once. CDR3 DNA: TGTGCCACCAGCAGAGATATGGGGGGGGCCGGGGAGCTGTTTTTT. This codes for CATSRDMGGAGELFF. The chain carries TRBV15 and TRBJ2-2; 7 bases are shared with TRBD2. From germline, CDR1 is LNHNV and CDR2 YYDKDF (reference sequence). The CDR3 runs 15 residues. The V segment lost 0 bases and the J segment 6 bases; nucleotides outside the gene matches: 4.

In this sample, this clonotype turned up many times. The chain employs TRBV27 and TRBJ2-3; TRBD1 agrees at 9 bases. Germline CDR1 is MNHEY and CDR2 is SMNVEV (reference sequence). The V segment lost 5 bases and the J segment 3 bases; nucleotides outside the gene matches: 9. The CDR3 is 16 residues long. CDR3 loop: CASSLAGTGRTDTQYF. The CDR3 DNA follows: TGTGCCAGCAGTCTCGCCGGGACAGGGAGGACAGATACGCAGTATTTT.

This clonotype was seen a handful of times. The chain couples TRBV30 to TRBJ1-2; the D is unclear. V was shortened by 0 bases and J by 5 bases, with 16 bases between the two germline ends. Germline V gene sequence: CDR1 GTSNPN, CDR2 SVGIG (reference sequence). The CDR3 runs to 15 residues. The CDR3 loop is CAWSVPTRIRYGYTF. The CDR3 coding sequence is TGTGCCTGGAGTGTACCGACGAGGATTAGATATGGCTACACCTTC.

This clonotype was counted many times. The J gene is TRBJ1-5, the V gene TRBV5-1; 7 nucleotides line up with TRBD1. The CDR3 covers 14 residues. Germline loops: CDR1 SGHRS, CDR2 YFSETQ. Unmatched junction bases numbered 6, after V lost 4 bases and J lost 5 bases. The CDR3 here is CASSKWTGHQPQHF. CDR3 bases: TGCGCCAGCAGCAAGTGGACAGGTCATCAGCCCCAGCATTTT. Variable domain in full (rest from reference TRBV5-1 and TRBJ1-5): KAGVTQTPRYLIKTRGQQVTLSCSPISGHRSVSWYQQTPGQGLQFLFEYFSETQRNKGNFPGRFSGRQFSNSRSEMNVSTLELGDSALYLCASSKWTGHQPQHFGDGTRLSIL.

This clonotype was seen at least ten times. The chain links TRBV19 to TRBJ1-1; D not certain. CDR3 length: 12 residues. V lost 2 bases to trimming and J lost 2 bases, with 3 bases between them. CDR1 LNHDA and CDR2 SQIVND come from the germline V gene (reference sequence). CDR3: CASSISNTEAFF. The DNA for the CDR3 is TGTGCCAGTAGTATAAGTAACACTGAAGCTTTCTTT.